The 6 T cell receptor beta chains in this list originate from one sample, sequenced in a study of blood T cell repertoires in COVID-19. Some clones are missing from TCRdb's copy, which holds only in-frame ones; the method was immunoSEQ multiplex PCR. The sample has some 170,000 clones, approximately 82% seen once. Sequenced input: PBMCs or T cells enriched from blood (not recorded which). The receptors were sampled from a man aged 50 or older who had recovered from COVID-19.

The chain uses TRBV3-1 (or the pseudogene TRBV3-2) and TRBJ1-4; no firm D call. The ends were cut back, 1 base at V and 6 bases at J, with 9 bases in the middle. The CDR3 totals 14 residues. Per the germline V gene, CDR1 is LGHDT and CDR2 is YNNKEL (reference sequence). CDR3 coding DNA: TGTGCCAGCAGCCAAGCCTATCGTGATGAAAAACTGTTTTTT. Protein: CASSQAYRDEKLFF.

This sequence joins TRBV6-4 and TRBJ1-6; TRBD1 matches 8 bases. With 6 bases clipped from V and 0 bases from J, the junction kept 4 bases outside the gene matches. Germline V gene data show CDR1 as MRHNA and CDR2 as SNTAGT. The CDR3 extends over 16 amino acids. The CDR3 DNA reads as TGTGCCAGCAGATCTACAGGGGGCTCCTATAATTCACCCCTCCACTTT. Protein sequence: CASRSTGGSYNSPLHF.

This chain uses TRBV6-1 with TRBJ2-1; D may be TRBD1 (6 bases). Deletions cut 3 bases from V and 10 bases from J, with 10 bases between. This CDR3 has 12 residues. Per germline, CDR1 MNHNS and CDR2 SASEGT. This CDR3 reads CASSDSGTEQFF. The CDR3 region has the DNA TGTGCCAGCAGTGATAGTGGGACAGAGCAGTTCTTC.

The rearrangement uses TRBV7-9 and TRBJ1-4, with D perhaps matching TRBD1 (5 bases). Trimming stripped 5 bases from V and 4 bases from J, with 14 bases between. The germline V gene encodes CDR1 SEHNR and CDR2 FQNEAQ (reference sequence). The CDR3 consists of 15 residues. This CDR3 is CASSEQAAINEKLFF. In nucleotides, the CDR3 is TGTGCCAGCAGCGAACAGGCGGCCATTAATGAAAAACTGTTTTTT.

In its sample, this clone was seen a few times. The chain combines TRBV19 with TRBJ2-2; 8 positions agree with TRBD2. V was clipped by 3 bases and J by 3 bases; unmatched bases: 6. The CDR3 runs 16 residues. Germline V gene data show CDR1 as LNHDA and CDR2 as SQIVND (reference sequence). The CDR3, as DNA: TGTGCCAGTAGTATTGCGCGGGGGGTGGACACCGGGGAGCTGTTTTTT. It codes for CASSIARGVDTGELFF.

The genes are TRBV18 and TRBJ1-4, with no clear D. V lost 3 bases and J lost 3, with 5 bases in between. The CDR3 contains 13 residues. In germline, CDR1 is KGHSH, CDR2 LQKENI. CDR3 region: CASSPGSNEKLFF. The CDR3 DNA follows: TGTGCCAGCTCACCCGGTTCTAATGAAAAACTGTTTTTT.